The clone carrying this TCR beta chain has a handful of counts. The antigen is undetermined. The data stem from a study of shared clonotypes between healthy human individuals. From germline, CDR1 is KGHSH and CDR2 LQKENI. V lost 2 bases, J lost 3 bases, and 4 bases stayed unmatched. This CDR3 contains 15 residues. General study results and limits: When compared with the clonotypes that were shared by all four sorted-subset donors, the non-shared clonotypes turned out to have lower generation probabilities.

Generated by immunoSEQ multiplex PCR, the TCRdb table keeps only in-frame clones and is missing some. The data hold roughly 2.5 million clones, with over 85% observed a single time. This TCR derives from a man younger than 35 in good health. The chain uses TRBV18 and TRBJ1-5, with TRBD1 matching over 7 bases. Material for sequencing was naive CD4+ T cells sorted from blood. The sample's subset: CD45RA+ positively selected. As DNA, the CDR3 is TGTGCCAGCTCACCAACGGGACAGCACAATCAGCCCCAGCATTTT. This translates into CASSPTGQHNQPQHF.